These 10 T cell receptor beta chains came from one sample sequenced in a study of blood T cell repertoires in COVID-19 (dated by TCRdb to the early 2020s). Libraries were built with the immunoSEQ multiplex PCR assay. The table was pulled from immuneACCESS by TCRdb, which kept in-frame rearrangements only. Such tables lose some clones; where checked, under half of the loss comes from unresolved V genes, and the rest has no known cause. The sample has roughly 40,000 clones on record, around three quarters of them singletons. Clones ranked in the top ten supply roughly 30% of the sample. The source material was peripheral blood. The receptors were sampled from a woman over 75 with acute or convalescent COVID-19.

Here the CDR3 DNA reads TGTGCCAGCTCCGGGACACCGAACACTGAAGCTTTCTTT. It encodes CASSGTPNTEAFF. The chain joins TRBV9 to TRBJ1-1, with D perhaps matching TRBD1 (6 bases). Between the trimmed V and J ends, which lost 7 bases and 1 base, there was a span of 11 bases. The CDR3 has 13 amino acids. CDR1 is SGDLS and CDR2 is YYNGEE in the germline V gene. Supplemented by reference TRBV9 and TRBJ1-1, the full variable domain reads DSGVTQTPKHLITATGQRVTLRCSPRSGDLSVYWYQQSLDQGLQFLIQYYNGEERAKGNILERFSAQQFPDLHSELNLSSLELGDSALYFCASSGTPNTEAFFGQGTRLTVV.

The chain combines TRBV27 with TRBJ1-1; D unresolved. Trimming removed 0 bases at V and 3 bases at J, with 11 bases between. CDR1 is MNHEY and CDR2 is SMNVEV in the germline V gene (reference sequence). CDR3 length: 15 amino acids. DNA of the CDR3: TGTGCCAGCAGTTTATCGAGGTGGAGGGACACTGAAGCTTTCTTT. The encoded protein is CASSLSRWRDTEAFF.

The rearrangement uses TRBV29-1 and TRBJ2-3, with D perhaps matching TRBD1 (6 bases). The CDR3 covers 13 residues. In germline, CDR1 is SQVTM, CDR2 ANQGSEA. Trimming left V 7 bases short and J 5 bases short, with 16 bases between. CDR3 loop: CSAEGQLLDTQYF. The DNA for the CDR3 is TGCAGCGCAGAAGGACAGCTCCTAGATACGCAGTATTTT.

The chain recombines TRBV6-5 with TRBJ1-3, with D perhaps TRBD1 (5 bases). V was pared by 7 bases and J by 2 bases, with 9 bases between. This CDR3 has 13 residues. CDR1 and CDR2 from the germline V gene are MNHEY and SVGAGI. The CDR3 loop reads CASKGATGNTIYF. DNA for the CDR3: TGTGCCAGCAAAGGGGCTACTGGAAACACCATATATTTT.

V and J are TRBV2 and TRBJ2-2; D gene ambiguous. The CDR3 length is 11 residues. Germline loops: CDR1 SNHLY, CDR2 FYNNEI. The V end was cut by 7 bases, the J end by 3 bases, with 3 bases between. CDR3 residues: CASTDTGELFF. CDR3 nucleotides: TGTGCCAGCACGGACACCGGGGAGCTGTTTTTT.

This CDR3 reads CAWGGQGNTGELFF. For the CDR3, the DNA is TGTGCCTGGGGGGGACAGGGGAACACCGGGGAGCTGTTTTTT. The chain combines TRBV30 with TRBJ2-2; 9 positions agree with TRBD1. The CDR3 has 14 residues. After removal of 5 bases from V and 1 base from J, the junction contained 2 bases not matched to a gene. The germline V gene has CDR1 GTSNPN and CDR2 SVGIG (reference sequence).

The genes are TRBV19 and TRBJ2-7, with 7 bases identical to TRBD2. The germline V gene encodes CDR1 LNHDA and CDR2 SQIVND (reference sequence). CDR3 size: 15 residues. V lost 5 bases to trimming and J lost 4 bases; unmatched junction nucleotides: 11. This CDR3 is CASSSRLAAVYEQYF. CDR3 nucleotide sequence: TGTGCCAGTAGTTCCCGACTAGCTGCAGTTTACGAGCAGTACTTC.

The genes are TRBV6-5 and TRBJ1-3; D is perhaps TRBD1 (6 bases). V was cut by 5 bases and J by 2 bases, with 10 bases left in between. CDR3 length: 14 amino acids. From germline, CDR1 is MNHEY and CDR2 SVGAGI. The DNA of the CDR3 is TGTGCCAGCAGTCCGGGACACGCTGGAAACACCATATATTTT. It is translated as CASSPGHAGNTIYF.

J is TRBJ2-7 and V is TRBV7-2; 10 bases are shared with TRBD2. V gave up 5 bases and J gave up 4 bases; unmatched junction bases: 2. Germline V gene sequence: CDR1 SGHTA, CDR2 FQGNSA. This CDR3 is built from 13 residues. This CDR3 is CASSRLAGYEQYF. CDR3 bases: TGTGCCAGCAGCAGACTAGCGGGTTACGAGCAGTACTTC. The full variable domain, rest sourced from reference TRBV7-2 and TRBJ2-7, is GAGVSQSPSNKVTEKGKDVELRCDPISGHTALYWYRQSLGQGLEFLIYFQGNSAPDKSGLPSDRFSAERTGGSVSTLTIQRTQQEDSAVYLCASSRLAGYEQYFGPGTRLTVT.

The gene calls are TRBV9 and TRBJ1-2; TRBD1 might be the D (6 bases). The germline V and J ends were trimmed by 2 bases and 6 bases, with 14 bases remaining between them. The CDR3 has 14 residues. In germline, CDR1 is SGDLS, CDR2 YYNGEE. CDR3 sequence: CASSVGGGDNGYTF. DNA for the CDR3: TGTGCCAGCAGCGTTGGTGGGGGGGACAATGGCTACACCTTC.